The 25 T cell receptor beta chains listed next were all sequenced from one sample in a study of T cell responses to AZD1222 COVID-19 vaccine. Data came from immunoSEQ multiplex PCR; TCRdb stores just in-frame clones and leaves some out. The sample lists tens of thousands of clones; about four fifths were seen once. Sample: peripheral blood, taken 28 days after the second AZD1222 dose. Receptors were obtained from an adult who received the AZD1222 COVID-19 vaccine.

In its sample, this clone was seen once. The gene calls are TRBV4-1 and TRBJ2-7; D might be TRBD1 (5 bases). The length of the CDR3 is 18 residues. Trimming stripped 0 bases from V and 3 bases from J, with 21 bases between. The germline gives CDR1 MGHRA, CDR2 YSYEKL. CDR3 residues: CASSQEGLSVGAVYEQYF. Written as DNA, the CDR3 is TGCGCCAGCAGCCAAGAAGGGTTAAGCGTAGGGGCAGTCTACGAGCAGTACTTC.

The genes are TRBV27 and TRBJ1-2, with D perhaps TRBD1 (5 bases). The length of the CDR3 is 15 residues. V was clipped by 0 bases and J by 7 bases, with 15 bases between them. Germline-derived CDR1 and CDR2 are MNHEY and SMNVEV (reference sequence). The CDR3, as DNA: TGTGCCAGCAGTTTATCTGCCCCGGGGGGAAGTGGCTACACCTTC. The encoded protein is CASSLSAPGGSGYTF.

J is TRBJ1-2 and V is TRBV6-5; 8 bases are shared with TRBD1. The CDR3 totals 12 residues. The J segment lost 4 bases and the V segment lost 7 bases, leaving 2 bases of the junction unmatched. The germline CDR1 and CDR2 sequences are MNHEY and SVGAGI. The CDR3 sequence is CASTGQGYGYTF. DNA of the CDR3: TGTGCCAGCACTGGACAGGGCTATGGCTACACCTTC.

J is TRBJ2-2 and V is TRBV19, with 10 nucleotides matching TRBD2. With 7 bases clipped from V and 4 bases from J, the junction kept 9 bases outside the gene matches. This CDR3 spans 16 amino acids. Germline CDR1 LNHDA, CDR2 SQIVND (reference sequence). CDR3: CASMIAGGASTGELFF. The CDR3 nucleotides read TGTGCCAGTATGATAGCGGGAGGTGCGAGCACCGGGGAGCTGTTTTTT.

The chain has TRBV28 and TRBJ1-1, with no clear D. Per the germline V gene, CDR1 is MDHEN and CDR2 is SYDVKM. V dropped 2 bases and J dropped 0 bases, with 10 bases sitting between them. This CDR3 is 15 amino acids long. CDR3 region: CASSLEALMNTEAFF. As DNA, the CDR3 is TGTGCCAGCAGTTTAGAGGCCTTGATGAACACTGAAGCTTTCTTT.

This chain joins TRBV6-2 or TRBV6-3 and TRBJ2-1; 8 bases fit TRBD1. The CDR3 runs to 14 residues. Germline V lookup: CDR1 MNHEY, CDR2 SVGEGT. With 4 bases clipped from V and 3 bases from J, the junction kept 2 bases outside the gene matches. The CDR3 DNA reads as TGTGCCAGCAGTTGGGGGACAGGCTACAATGAGCAGTTCTTC. Protein product: CASSWGTGYNEQFF.

The gene calls are TRBV3-1 (or the pseudogene TRBV3-2) and TRBJ1-1, with TRBD1 matching 7 bases. The germline V gene encodes CDR1 LGHDT and CDR2 YNNKEL (reference sequence). The V gene end was trimmed by 6 bases and the J gene end by 3 bases; junction bases not matched to a gene: 7. This CDR3 has 14 residues. The DNA of the CDR3 is TGTGCCAGCAGACGACAGGGACGGGACACTGAAGCTTTCTTT. It codes for CASRRQGRDTEAFF.

Only a few counts were recorded for this clone. This chain links TRBV5-6 with TRBJ2-5, with 7 bases matching TRBD2. Germline trimming cut 3 bases from V and 2 bases from J; bases unmatched to any gene: 13. CDR3 length: 17 residues. Germline-derived CDR1 and CDR2 are SGHDT and YYEEEE. The CDR3 DNA is TGTGCCAGCAGCTCCCCGCCGGGGCTAGCGGCGCAAGAGACCCAGTACTTC. As protein: CASSSPPGLAAQETQYF.

The chain uses TRBV9 and TRBJ1-3, with D unresolved. V lost 4 bases and J lost 8, with 13 bases in between. The CDR3 length is 13 residues. Germline assignment: CDR1 SGDLS and CDR2 YYNGEE. The CDR3 nucleotides are TGTGCCAGCAGCCCCAACTCTTGGGACACCATATATTTT. Translation: CASSPNSWDTIYF.

The chain couples TRBV6-5 to TRBJ1-1; maybe TRBD1 (6 bases). Trimming shortened V by 2 bases and J by 4 bases, and 11 bases separated the two germline ends. This CDR3 comprises 14 residues. Germline values: CDR1 MNHEY, CDR2 SVGAGI. The CDR3 DNA follows: TGTGCCAGCAGTTACGCGGGGGCGGGCACTGAAGCTTTCTTT. Translating gives CASSYAGAGTEAFF.

The gene calls are TRBV28 and TRBJ2-7; D is unresolved. The V and J ends lost 5 bases and 3 bases respectively, with 14 bases between them. Germline-derived CDR1 and CDR2 are MDHEN and SYDVKM. The CDR3 spans 14 residues. The CDR3 bases are TGTGCCAGCAGTACCGGGTCCTTACTCTACGAGCAGTACTTC. Its protein is CASSTGSLLYEQYF.

This chain links TRBV2 with TRBJ1-2; a weak D match, TRBD1 (5 bases). V was cut by 2 bases and J by 8 bases, with 12 bases left in between. The CDR3 extends over 13 amino acids. The V gene's germline CDR1 is SNHLY and CDR2 FYNNEI. The CDR3 bases are TGTGCCAGCAGTGAAAGGGACCTCGGGGGCTACACCTTC. Translating it yields CASSERDLGGYTF.

The chain couples TRBV12-3 or TRBV12-4 to TRBJ2-4; no definite D call. The CDR3 is 13 residues long. The ends were cut back, 5 bases at V and 10 bases at J, with 15 bases in the middle. The CDR3 loop reads CASSPPGLLIQYF. The CDR3 nucleotides read TGTGCCAGCAGTCCCCCCGGGCTCCTAATTCAGTACTTC.

The gene calls are TRBV7-6 and TRBJ1-1; 7 bases are a match to TRBD1. Germline V gene lookup returns CDR1 SGHVS and CDR2 FNYEAQ. The J segment lost 1 base and the V segment lost 2 bases, leaving 7 bases of the junction unmatched. CDR3 length: 16 amino acids. The CDR3 region has the DNA TGTGCCAGCAGCTTATATACCGCAGGGGGGAACACTGAAGCTTTCTTT. It encodes CASSLYTAGGNTEAFF.

The rearrangement links TRBV18 to TRBJ2-3; D gene uncertain. V lost 2 bases, J lost 6 bases, and 6 bases lay in between. CDR3 length equals 12 residues. CDR1 is KGHSH, CDR2 LQKENI, per germline. The CDR3 region is CASSPDDDTQYF. In DNA, the CDR3 is TGTGCCAGCTCACCAGATGACGATACGCAGTATTTT.

This sequence joins TRBV27 and TRBJ2-7; 8 bases are a match to TRBD1. Germline values: CDR1 MNHEY, CDR2 SMNVEV (reference sequence). With V trimmed by 6 bases and J by 4 bases, 11 bases remained unmatched. The CDR3 covers 15 residues. Here the CDR3 reads CASRQQFRGHYEQYF. The CDR3, as DNA: TGTGCCAGCAGACAACAATTCAGGGGGCATTACGAGCAGTACTTC.

As DNA, the CDR3 is TGTGCCAGCAGCTTAGAGATGGGCAGGGTGGGTGAGCAGTACTTC. Its translation: CASSLEMGRVGEQYF. J is TRBJ2-7 and V is TRBV7-2, with D perhaps matching TRBD1 (5 bases). This CDR3 region has 15 residues. Germline-derived CDR1 and CDR2 are SGHTA and FQGNSA. Trimming cost V 1 base and J 7 bases, with 17 bases left between them.

The chain joins TRBV6-1 to TRBJ1-5, with TRBD1 matching 8 bases. CDR1 and CDR2 (germline): MNHNS, SASEGT. The J segment lost 2 bases and the V segment lost 8 bases, leaving 5 bases of the junction unmatched. The CDR3 has 14 amino acids. The CDR3, as DNA: TGTGCCAGCGGAGGACAGGGTGGCAATCAGCCCCAGCATTTT. As protein: CASGGQGGNQPQHF.

The CDR3 here is CASSQDHDSYTGELFF. Written as DNA, the CDR3 is TGTGCCAGCAGCCAAGATCATGACTCATACACCGGGGAGCTGTTTTTT. V gene TRBV3-1 (or the pseudogene TRBV3-2) combines with J gene TRBJ2-2; the D is unclear. V was cut by 0 bases and J by 3 bases, with 11 bases left in between. CDR1 and CDR2 from the germline V gene are LGHDT and YNNKEL (reference sequence). This CDR3 has 16 residues.

The rearrangement uses TRBV7-3 and TRBJ2-5; TRBD1 aligns across 7 bases. CDR3 length equals 15 residues. Germline assignment: CDR1 SGHTA and CDR2 FQGTGA. V lost 1 base to trimming and J lost 5 bases; unmatched junction nucleotides: 7. This chain's CDR3 is CASSLIPTGTETQYF. The CDR3 region has the DNA TGTGCCAGCAGCTTAATCCCGACAGGGACGGAGACCCAGTACTTC.

This chain joins TRBV6-2 or TRBV6-3 and TRBJ2-5; the D gene is possibly TRBD2 (6 bases). This CDR3 region has 15 residues. The V gene's germline CDR1 is MNHEY and CDR2 SVGEGT. V lost 2 bases, J lost 5 bases, and 15 bases lay in between. CDR3 in amino acids: CASSYGYGRGETQYF. In DNA form, the CDR3 reads TGTGCCAGCAGTTACGGGTACGGGAGAGGGGAGACCCAGTACTTC.

This clone was picked up a small number of times. The chain is built from TRBV24-1 and TRBJ2-5; 7 positions match TRBD1. Losses at the gene ends were 6 bases for V and 3 bases for J; bases not matched to a gene: 12. Germline V gives CDR1 KGHDR, CDR2 SFDVKD. This CDR3 comprises 16 residues. The CDR3 DNA sequence: TGTGCCACCAGTAAATCGAGGGGGCTGGGTGAAGAGACCCAGTACTTC. Translating it yields CATSKSRGLGEETQYF.

V is TRBV7-8 and J is TRBJ2-1; D tentatively fits TRBD1 or TRBD2 (5 bases each). V shed 5 bases and J shed 1 base, with 18 bases lying between them. Germline lookup yields CDR1 SGHVS and CDR2 FQNEAQ. CDR3 length equals 17 residues. CDR3 coding DNA: TGTGCCAGCAGCCTAAGGGACCCGGGGTCGTCCTACAATGAGCAGTTCTTC. Encoded protein: CASSLRDPGSSYNEQFF.

The chain has TRBV7-9 and TRBJ2-2; D may be TRBD1 or TRBD2 (5 bases each). The ends were cut back, 1 base at V and 4 bases at J, with 16 bases in the middle. Germline-derived CDR1 and CDR2 are SEHNR and FQNEAQ (reference sequence). CDR3 size: 17 residues. DNA of the CDR3: TGTGCCAGCAGCTTAGGGGCGGGCAGGGCGACCACCGGGGAGCTGTTTTTT. Its protein is CASSLGAGRATTGELFF.

The chain employs TRBV5-1 and TRBJ2-1; possibly TRBD2 for D (7 bases). V dropped 5 bases and J dropped 7 bases, with 19 bases sitting between them. The CDR3 loop spans 15 amino acids. CDR1 is SGHRS and CDR2 is YFSETQ in the germline V gene. The CDR3 reads CASRVSGGVGNEQFF. CDR3 nucleotides: TGCGCCAGCAGGGTATCGGGGGGCGTGGGGAATGAGCAGTTCTTC.